A selection of T cell receptor beta chains follows, all from one sample in a study of OX40 agonist ivuxolimab in advanced cancers. TCRdb's table, derived via immunoSEQ multiplex PCR, lists solely in-frame clones and lacks some. The sample records tens of thousands of clones, 75% to 95% being singletons. The sample was CD4+ or CD8+ T cells sorted from blood, taken in a trial of the OX40 agonist ivuxolimab. These receptors were collected from an adult with an advanced solid tumor such as melanoma, head and neck, liver or kidney cancer. Each CDR3 is given with its conserved first and last residue. D genes are given only for firm matches. Some rows mark clone size as missing; the rest say once, few, many or name a class of expanded clone.

V	size	length	D	J	CDR3	DNA
TRBV2	.	16	TRBD1	TRBJ1-3	CASRTNRGNSGNTIYF	TGTGCCAGCAGGACAAACAGGGGGAACTCTGGAAACACCATATATTTT
TRBV19	.	13	.	TRBJ2-7	CASSIDGGGEQYF	TGTGCCAGTAGTATTGATGGCGGTGGCGAGCAGTACTTC
TRBV2	.	14	.	TRBJ1-6	CASSVEGIGSPLHF	TGTGCCAGCAGTGTTGAGGGTATAGGATCACCCCTCCACTTT
TRBV4-3	once	11	.	TRBJ1-6	CASHSDSPLHF	TGCGCCAGCCACTCCGATTCACCCCTCCACTTT
TRBV4-2	few	15	TRBD1	TRBJ1-2	CASSQEGQGAGGYTF	TGTGCCAGCAGCCAAGAGGGACAGGGGGCGGGTGGCTACACCTTC
TRBV9	.	15	.	TRBJ2-4	CAGNNRSEGKNIQYF	TGTGCAGGTAATAATCGCTCTGAGGGCAAAAACATTCAGTACTTC
TRBV4-3	once	15	TRBD1	TRBJ2-7	CASSQEWTGIYEQYF	TGCGCCAGCAGCCAAGAATGGACAGGGATTTACGAGCAGTACTTC
TRBV4-2	.	13	.	TRBJ2-7	CASSLGLAYEQYF	TGTGCCAGCAGCTTAGGTCTCGCATACGAGCAGTACTTC
TRBV6-1	.	14	.	TRBJ1-1	CASSEVGDNAEAFF	TGTGCCAGCAGTGAAGTTGGGGATAATGCTGAAGCTTTCTTT
TRBV7-9	.	14	.	TRBJ2-5	CASSLGLAQETQYF	TGTGCCAGCAGCTTAGGGCTAGCTCAAGAGACCCAGTACTTC
TRBV6-6	.	16	TRBD1	TRBJ1-4	CASSWGQGGANEKLFF	TGTGCCAGCAGTTGGGGACAGGGAGGGGCTAATGAAAAACTGTTTTTT
TRBV2	.	14	.	TRBJ1-1	CASRPLGGASAAFF	TGTGCCAGCAGGCCCTTGGGGGGGGCGAGTGCAGCTTTCTTT
TRBV7-2	.	13	.	TRBJ2-1	CASSLGRIYEQFF	TGTGCCAGCAGCTTGGGACGGATTTATGAGCAGTTCTTC
TRBV18	.	13	TRBD2	TRBJ2-7	CASSASGVYEQYF	TGTGCCAGCTCAGCTAGCGGGGTTTACGAGCAGTACTTC
TRBV7-8	.	14	.	TRBJ2-1	CASSLTRDWGEQFF	TGTGCCAGCAGCTTAACCCGGGATTGGGGTGAGCAGTTCTTC
TRBV11-3	.	16	.	TRBJ2-3	CASSFPSGRSADTQYF	TGTGCCAGCAGCTTCCCTAGTGGGAGGAGTGCAGATACGCAGTATTTT
TRBV14	.	13	.	TRBJ1-2	CASSQAGSGGYTF	TGTGCCAGCAGCCAAGCAGGCAGCGGGGGCTACACCTTC
TRBV28	once	13	.	TRBJ2-7	CASTGPLLYEQYF	TGTGCCAGCACCGGCCCTCTTCTCTACGAGCAGTACTTC
TRBV6-5	.	11	.	TRBJ2-7	CASSYSDEQYF	TGTGCCAGCAGTTACTCGGACGAGCAGTACTTC
TRBV7-2	.	14	.	TRBJ2-7	CASSFTREVHEQYF	TGTGCCAGCAGCTTCACTAGGGAGGTCCACGAGCAGTACTTC
TRBV7-3	.	16	.	TRBJ2-1	CASSPSAGGVSNEQFF	TGTGCCAGCAGCCCCTCGGCGGGCGGGGTGTCCAATGAGCAGTTCTTC
TRBV28	.	14	.	TRBJ1-1	CASSLIAQSTEAFF	TGTGCCAGCAGTTTAATCGCACAAAGTACTGAAGCTTTCTTT
TRBV19	.	17	.	TRBJ2-6	CASNSGRTTSGANVLTF	TGTGCCAGTAATTCTGGACGCACCACCTCTGGGGCCAACGTCCTGACTTTC
TRBV11-2	.	15	.	TRBJ2-7	CASSLDTGTGYEQYF	TGTGCCAGCAGCTTGGACACAGGGACGGGGTACGAGCAGTACTTC
TRBV28	.	14	TRBD2	TRBJ2-7	CASSPSGSGDEQYF	TGTGCCAGCAGTCCTAGCGGGAGTGGGGACGAGCAGTACTTC